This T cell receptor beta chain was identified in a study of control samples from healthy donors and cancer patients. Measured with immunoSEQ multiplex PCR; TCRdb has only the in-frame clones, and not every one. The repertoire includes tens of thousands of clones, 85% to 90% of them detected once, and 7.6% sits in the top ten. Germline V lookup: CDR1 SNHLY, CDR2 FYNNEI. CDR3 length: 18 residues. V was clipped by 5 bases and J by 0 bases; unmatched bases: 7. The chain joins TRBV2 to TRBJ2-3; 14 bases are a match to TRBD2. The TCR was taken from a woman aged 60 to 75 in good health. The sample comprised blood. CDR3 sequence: CASSRTSGGLGSTDTQYF. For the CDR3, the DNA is TGTGCCAGCAGTAGGACTAGCGGGGGGCTCGGGAGCACAGATACGCAGTATTTT.